The 7 T cell receptor beta chains reported below all come from one sample, sequenced in a study of T cells after yellow fever vaccination. TCRdb analysed the 5' RACE reads with MiXCR anew, one entry per CDR3 protein. This table holds 450,000 to 650,000 distinct CDR3 sequences, roughly 13% found once. The sequencing here drew on PBMCs, taken on the day of the yellow fever booster vaccination. The receptor source for this set is a man under 40 who received the YFV17D yellow fever vaccine.

The rearrangement links TRBV5-1 to TRBJ2-1; 11 bases match TRBD2. Unmatched junction bases numbered 7, after V lost 0 bases and J lost 8 bases. CDR1 is SGHRS and CDR2 is YFSETQ in the germline V gene. The CDR3 loop spans 16 amino acids. CDR3 region: CASSLEVAGGFDEQFF. CDR3 DNA: TGCGCCAGCAGCTTGGAAGTAGCGGGAGGGTTCGATGAGCAGTTCTTC.

The chain couples TRBV29-1 to TRBJ2-2, with TRBD2 identical over 9 bases. The CDR3 runs to 13 residues. Per the germline V gene, CDR1 is SQVTM and CDR2 is ANQGSEA. V was pared by 4 bases and J by 5 bases, with 2 bases of the junction left unmatched. The CDR3 region has the DNA TGCAGCGTTGGTCTAGCGGGGACCGGGGAGCTGTTTTTT. Translated, it gives CSVGLAGTGELFF.

This chain joins TRBV5-1 and TRBJ1-1; the D gene is possibly TRBD1 (6 bases). V was clipped by 4 bases and J by 3 bases, with 19 bases between them. Germline V lookup: CDR1 SGHRS, CDR2 YFSETQ. The CDR3 totals 16 residues. The CDR3 DNA reads as TGCGCCAGCAGCATTGGGGGGGGCAATATGTACACTGAAGCTTTCTTT. This translates into CASSIGGGNMYTEAFF.

This chain uses TRBV15 with TRBJ2-1; weak D call: TRBD1 (6 bases). The CDR3 has 17 residues. Trimming shortened V by 4 bases and J by 4 bases, and 20 bases separated the two germline ends. CDR1 is LNHNV and CDR2 is YYDKDF in the germline V gene (reference sequence). The CDR3 DNA reads TGTGCCACCAGCACCCGTCCGGGACAAGGCCTGTACAATGAGCAGTTCTTC. Translating it yields CATSTRPGQGLYNEQFF.

The table lists this clonotype with a few counts. The rearrangement joins TRBV20-1 to TRBJ2-3; D is tentatively TRBD1 or TRBD2 (5 bases each). Trimming pared 6 bases from V and 0 bases from J, leaving 19 bases between. CDR1 is DFQATT, CDR2 SNEGSKA, per germline (reference sequence). The CDR3 sequence is 16 residues long. CDR3 residues: CSAGRGGTASTDTQYF. CDR3 bases: TGCAGTGCCGGCCGTGGGGGTACCGCTAGCACAGATACGCAGTATTTT.

This chain connects TRBV7-2 to TRBJ2-3; 10 nucleotides align to TRBD2. The CDR3 length is 16 residues. CDR1 is SGHTA, CDR2 FQGNSA, per germline. The trim removed 5 bases at V and 4 bases at J, leaving 9 bases unmatched. CDR3 sequence (DNA): TGTGCCAGCAGCATAGGTCTAGCGGGAGCAGCAGATACGCAGTATTTT. Its translation is CASSIGLAGAADTQYF.

The chain couples TRBV15 to TRBJ2-1, with 8 bases matching TRBD2. Germline lookup yields CDR1 LNHNV and CDR2 YYDKDF (reference sequence). This CDR3 region has 19 residues. The V gene end was trimmed by 1 base and the J gene end by 0 bases; junction bases not matched to a gene: 11. The CDR3 sequence is CATSRVGATSGRSYNEQFF. The CDR3, as DNA: TGTGCCACCAGCAGAGTTGGGGCCACTAGCGGTCGCTCCTACAATGAGCAGTTCTTC.